The T cell receptor beta chain described here comes from a study of blood T cell repertoires in COVID-19. On the study more broadly: Donors in the United States, Italy and Spain gave samples during acute or convalescent COVID-19.

The table came from immunoSEQ multiplex PCR; TCRdb's copy has only in-frame clones and leaves some out. The profile shows more than 100,000 clones, about 85% of them singletons. This CDR3 contains 11 residues. V lost 5 bases, J lost 4 bases, and 3 bases lay in between. Per the germline V gene, CDR1 is SNHLY and CDR2 is FYNNEI. This receptor was identified in a man older than 75 with acute or convalescent COVID-19. The J gene is TRBJ2-1, the V gene TRBV2, with D hard to call. Source material: peripheral blood. This CDR3 reads CASSQYNEQFF. CDR3 nucleotide sequence: TGTGCCAGCAGTCAATACAATGAGCAGTTCTTC.